Shown below are 31 T cell receptor beta chains from a single sample sequenced in a study of cytomegalovirus exposure and HLA in healthy donors. PCR employed 60 Vbeta and 13 Jbeta primers. Assay used: immunoSEQ multiplex PCR; TCRdb lists only in-frame clones, some missing. The data hold around 60,000 clones, with 60% to 80% observed a single time. The sample taken for sequencing was PBMCs. These receptors all come from a woman between 40 and 50 years old in good health and CMV-seropositive.

The gene calls are TRBV10-3 and TRBJ1-2; 7 nucleotides align to TRBD1. This CDR3 comprises 14 residues. The germline V gene has CDR1 ENHRY and CDR2 SYGVKD. J lost 5 bases, V lost 5 bases, and 8 bases had no gene match. The CDR3 DNA reads TGTGCCATCAGTTCGACAGGGCCTATGTATGGCTACACCTTC. Translated, it gives CAISSTGPMYGYTF.

This clone was seen once. The rearrangement uses TRBV7-9 and TRBJ1-5; 8 bases match TRBD1. This CDR3 has 16 residues. The ends lost 1 base at V and 0 bases at J; junction bases unmatched: 2. CDR1 is SEHNR and CDR2 is FQNEAQ in the germline V gene (reference sequence). In DNA form, the CDR3 reads TGTGCCAGCAGCTTAGGGACAGGGAGTAGCAATCAGCCCCAGCATTTT. Its protein product is CASSLGTGSSNQPQHF. Combining the CDR3 with reference TRBV7-9 and TRBJ1-5 gives the whole variable domain DTGVSQNPRHKITKRGQNVTFRCDPISEHNRLYWYRQTLGQGPEFLTYFQNEAQLEKSRLLSDRFSAERPKGSFSTLEIQRTEQGDSAMYLCASSLGTGSSNQPQHFGDGTRLSIL.

The CDR3: CACHPGTGGYEQYF. The CDR3 bases are TGTGCCTGTCACCCCGGGACAGGAGGCTACGAGCAGTACTTC. The chain links TRBV30 to TRBJ2-7; TRBD1 matches at 8 bases. J gave up 3 bases and V 6 bases, and 10 bases lay outside the gene matches. Germline V gene lookup returns CDR1 GTSNPN and CDR2 SVGIG (reference sequence). This CDR3 region has 14 residues. The whole variable domain, filled in from reference TRBV30 and TRBJ2-7, reads SQTIHQWPATLVQPVGSPLSLECTVEGTSNPNLYWYRQAAGRGLQLLFYSVGIGQISSEVPQNLSASRPQDRQFILSSKKLLLSDSGFYLCACHPGTGGYEQYFGPGTRLTVT.

V is TRBV5-8 and J is TRBJ1-1; D not certain. Germline assignment: CDR1 SGHTS and CDR2 YDEGEE. V lost 4 bases, J lost 8 bases, and 15 bases lay in between. The CDR3 length is 13 residues. The CDR3 bases are TGTGCCAGCAGCCCCGCCGGGAGAAAGGAAGCTTTCTTT. Its translation is CASSPAGRKEAFF.

This clone was observed a single time. This rearrangement joins TRBV30 to TRBJ2-2; 7 bases line up with TRBD1. The V and J ends lost 1 base and 7 bases, in that order; junction bases with no gene match: 15. CDR1 GTSNPN and CDR2 SVGIG come from the germline V gene (reference sequence). CDR3 length: 17 amino acids. The CDR3 protein is CAWSDRDSTVGGGELFF. CDR3 DNA sequence: TGTGCCTGGAGTGACCGGGACAGCACCGTTGGGGGCGGGGAGCTGTTTTTT.

This clone was seen only a few times. This rearrangement joins TRBV7-6 to TRBJ1-6, with D possibly matching TRBD1 (6 bases). V was shortened by 5 bases and J by 7 bases, with 21 bases between the two germline ends. Germline values: CDR1 SGHVS, CDR2 FNYEAQ. The CDR3 spans 17 residues. The DNA of the CDR3 is TGTGCCAGCAGCCCCCCCGGGAGGGGGAGGGGGAATTCACCCCTCCACTTT. As protein: CASSPPGRGRGNSPLHF.

This clone was seen once. This chain uses TRBV15 with TRBJ1-5; D possibly corresponds to TRBD1 (5 bases). The CDR3 runs 17 residues. Germline CDR1 and CDR2: LNHNV and YYDKDF (reference sequence). Trimming took 5 bases from V and 2 from J, leaving 19 bases between them. The CDR3 loop is CATSPRQEQGGNQPQHF. CDR3 coding DNA: TGTGCCACCAGCCCCCGGCAAGAGCAAGGGGGCAATCAGCCCCAGCATTTT.

The chain employs TRBV19 and TRBJ2-3; 12 nucleotides agree with TRBD2. Trimming cost V 7 bases and J 6 bases; bases outside gene matches: 8. This CDR3 is 15 amino acids long. Germline V gene lookup returns CDR1 LNHDA and CDR2 SQIVND (reference sequence). CDR3 loop: CASTRLAGDRDTQYF. CDR3 bases: TGTGCCAGTACGAGACTAGCGGGGGACCGGGATACGCAGTATTTT.

The gene calls are TRBV2 and TRBJ2-7; D gene uncertain. The germline V gene encodes CDR1 SNHLY and CDR2 FYNNEI. The CDR3 extends over 17 amino acids. Trimming cost V 0 bases and J 3 bases, with 18 bases left between them. CDR3 coding DNA: TGTGCCAGCAGTGAAGCCCCGTTTGAACTCACCCTCTACGAGCAGTACTTC. Residues: CASSEAPFELTLYEQYF. Filled out from reference TRBV2 and TRBJ2-7, the complete variable domain reads EPEVTQTPSHQVTQMGQEVILRCVPISNHLYFYWYRQILGQKVEFLVSFYNNEISEKSEIFDDQFSVERPDGSNFTLKIRSTKLEDSAMYFCASSEAPFELTLYEQYFGPGTRLTVT.

This sequence joins TRBV2 and TRBJ1-6, with TRBD1 identical over 10 bases. V lost 6 bases, J lost 7 bases, and 15 bases stayed unmatched. Germline V CDR1 and CDR2: SNHLY, FYNNEI. The CDR3 is 18 residues long. The CDR3 DNA follows: TGTGCCAGCAGCAAAACCCAACCGGGACAGGGGACCAATTCACCCCTCCACTTT. It specifies CASSKTQPGQGTNSPLHF.

A few counts support this clone. The chain joins TRBV29-1 to TRBJ2-7; 10 nucleotides agree with TRBD1. This CDR3 has 12 residues. J was trimmed by 4 bases and V by 7 bases; bases with no gene match: 4. Germline V gene data show CDR1 as SQVTM and CDR2 as ANQGSEA. The CDR3 spells CSARTGGYEQYF. The CDR3 nucleotides are TGCAGCGCCCGGACAGGGGGTTACGAGCAGTACTTC.

The chain carries TRBV29-1 and TRBJ2-7; no clear D gene. The CDR3 has 13 residues. Germline loops: CDR1 SQVTM, CDR2 ANQGSEA. Trimming removed 6 bases at V and 7 bases at J, with 19 bases between. Here the CDR3 reads CSVSQEPGVEQYF. The CDR3 DNA is TGCAGCGTATCCCAGGAACCTGGCGTGGAGCAGTACTTC.

A single count supports this clone. The gene calls are TRBV29-1 and TRBJ1-2; D not resolved. Trimming removed 3 bases from V and 6 bases from J, with 8 bases in between. Germline loops: CDR1 SQVTM, CDR2 ANQGSEA. The CDR3 consists of 11 residues. The CDR3 DNA reads as TGCAGCGTTGAGCTGGAGAATGGCTACACCTTC. This encodes CSVELENGYTF.

This rearrangement joins TRBV5-1 to TRBJ1-3, with D possibly matching TRBD1 (5 bases). CDR1 is SGHRS, CDR2 YFSETQ, per germline. CDR3 size: 15 residues. Deletions cut 0 bases from V and 1 base from J, with 8 bases between. CDR3 sequence: CASSLAPGSGNTIYF. DNA for the CDR3: TGCGCCAGCAGCTTGGCCCCAGGGTCTGGAAACACCATATATTTT.

The chain carries TRBV9 and TRBJ2-7, with D possibly TRBD2 on 5 matching bases. CDR3 length: 14 residues. Per the germline V gene, CDR1 is SGDLS and CDR2 is YYNGEE. With 0 bases removed from V and 2 bases from J, the gap between germline ends came to 9 bases. CDR3 region: CASSVVGDPYEQYF. DNA of the CDR3: TGTGCCAGCAGCGTAGTGGGAGATCCCTACGAGCAGTACTTC.

CDR3 nucleotide sequence: TGTGCCAGCAGCTTGGTCGGGTCCGGAATCCTCTTCGAGCAGTACTTC. Translating it yields CASSLVGSGILFEQYF. The rearrangement links TRBV5-4 to TRBJ2-7; D call uncertain. Germline CDR1 reads SGHNT; CDR2 reads YYREEE (reference sequence). The CDR3 covers 16 residues. V lost 0 bases to trimming and J lost 6 bases, with 19 bases between them.

V usage is TRBV7-2 and J usage is TRBJ1-1; D is ambiguous. V was trimmed by 4 bases and J by 1 base, leaving 7 bases between them. The CDR3 consists of 13 residues. Germline assignment: CDR1 SGHTA and CDR2 FQGNSA. In nucleotides, the CDR3 is TGTGCCAGCAGCTCGGCGGCGAACACTGAAGCTTTCTTT. Translated: CASSSAANTEAFF.

The genes are TRBV19 and TRBJ2-6; perhaps TRBD2 as D (6 bases). With 8 bases removed from V and 3 bases from J, the gap between germline ends came to 11 bases. The germline gives CDR1 LNHDA, CDR2 SQIVND (reference sequence). The CDR3 runs 14 residues. CDR3 amino acids: CASRRGGGANVLTF. The CDR3 nucleotides read TGTGCCAGTCGTCGGGGAGGTGGGGCCAACGTCCTGACTTTC.

The chain employs TRBV10-3 and TRBJ2-7; possible D gene TRBD2, 7 bases. The CDR3 extends over 15 amino acids. Germline V gene data show CDR1 as ENHRY and CDR2 as SYGVKD. Deletions cut 1 base from V and 7 bases from J, with 17 bases between. CDR3 loop: CAISELRGGEGEQYF. CDR3 bases: TGTGCCATCAGTGAGTTAAGGGGGGGGGAAGGGGAGCAGTACTTC.

The chain has TRBV6-1 and TRBJ1-1, with D hard to call. The germline V gene encodes CDR1 MNHNS and CDR2 SASEGT. The CDR3 runs 13 residues. V lost 5 bases and J 6 bases, leaving 13 bases between the germline ends. In DNA form, the CDR3 reads TGTGCCAGCAGTCACAGCGGTGGGGCTGAAGCTTTCTTT. Translated: CASSHSGGAEAFF.

The chain employs TRBV6-5 and TRBJ2-3, with 7 bases that match TRBD2. The germline V gene encodes CDR1 MNHEY and CDR2 SVGAGI. The CDR3 sequence is 14 residues long. V lost 0 bases, J lost 8 bases, and 5 bases stayed unmatched. DNA of the CDR3: TGTGCCAGCAGTTACTCGACTGGGGAGGGTACGCAGTATTTT. This sequence encodes CASSYSTGEGTQYF.

This rearrangement joins TRBV4-1 to TRBJ2-3, with a tentative D call TRBD2 (5 bases). Trimming stripped 4 bases from V and 2 bases from J, with 16 bases between. Per germline, CDR1 MGHRA and CDR2 YSYEKL. The CDR3 spans 16 residues. The CDR3 spells CASSPGITVITDTQYF. The CDR3 DNA reads TGCGCCAGCAGCCCGGGGATCACAGTAATCACAGATACGCAGTATTTT.

The CDR3 loop is CSVSGQATYGYTF. For the CDR3, the DNA is TGCAGCGTTTCGGGACAGGCGACCTATGGCTACACCTTC. The V gene is TRBV29-1, the J gene TRBJ1-2; TRBD1 matches at 8 bases. CDR1 is SQVTM and CDR2 is ANQGSEA in the germline V gene. Losses at the gene ends were 5 bases for V and 4 bases for J; bases not matched to a gene: 6. The CDR3 totals 13 residues. Based on the CDR3 plus reference TRBV29-1 and TRBJ1-2, the full variable domain is SAVISQKPSRDICQRGTSLTIQCQVDSQVTMMFWYRQQPGQSLTLIATANQGSEATYESGFVIDKFPISRPNLTFSTLTVSNMSPEDSSIYLCSVSGQATYGYTFGSGTRLTVV.

The chain is built from TRBV7-2 and TRBJ1-1, with D possibly being TRBD1 (5 bases). CDR3 length: 12 amino acids. The germline V and J ends were trimmed by 6 bases and 3 bases, with 8 bases remaining between them. The germline gives CDR1 SGHTA, CDR2 FQGNSA. The CDR3 DNA reads TGTGCCAGCAGATGGGGGGACACTGAAGCTTTCTTT. The encoded protein is CASRWGDTEAFF.

The J gene is TRBJ2-7, the V gene TRBV5-8; possibly TRBD1 for D (7 bases). This CDR3 has 15 residues. The germline V gene encodes CDR1 SGHTS and CDR2 YDEGEE. V was shortened by 3 bases and J by 1 base, with 14 bases between the two germline ends. The DNA of the CDR3 is TGTGCCAGCAGCTCCCCCGGGGGACAGTCCTACGAGCAGTACTTC. Translated, it gives CASSSPGGQSYEQYF.

The V call is TRBV27, the J call TRBJ2-7; D unclear. CDR3 size: 15 residues. In germline, CDR1 is MNHEY, CDR2 SMNVEV (reference sequence). V gave up 6 bases and J gave up 6 bases, with 21 bases separating them. CDR3 bases: TGTGCCAGCAGGGATCGACCTACTATTCTCTCCGAGCAGTACTTC. This translates into CASRDRPTILSEQYF.

Concerning this clone: This sample also contains other DNA sequences that code for the same CDR3. The CDR3 sequence: CASSLAGQEAYGYTF. Here the CDR3 DNA reads TGTGCCAGCAGCTTAGCCGGACAGGAGGCCTATGGCTACACCTTC. This rearrangement joins TRBV5-6 to TRBJ1-2; TRBD1 agrees at 7 bases. Germline values: CDR1 SGHDT, CDR2 YYEEEE. The CDR3 is 15 amino acids. Trimming at V came to 2 bases and at J to 4 bases, leaving 8 bases not matched to a gene.

This chain uses TRBV15 with TRBJ1-1, with TRBD1 identical over 8 bases. Germline assignment: CDR1 LNHNV and CDR2 YYDKDF (reference sequence). With V trimmed by 2 bases and J by 3 bases, 11 bases remained unmatched. The CDR3 spans 17 residues. This chain's CDR3 is CATSRYLQGVRDTEAFF. CDR3 DNA: TGTGCCACCAGCAGATATTTACAGGGGGTTAGGGACACTGAAGCTTTCTTT. Drawing the rest from reference TRBV15 and TRBJ1-1, the complete variable domain is DAMVIQNPRYQVTQFGKPVTLSCSQTLNHNVMYWYQQKSSQAPKLLFHYYDKDFNNEADTPDNFQSRRPNTSFCFLDIRSPGLGDTAMYLCATSRYLQGVRDTEAFFGQGTRLTVV.

The chain recombines TRBV5-4 with TRBJ1-2; no clear D gene. V was clipped by 6 bases and J by 8 bases, with 20 bases between them. The CDR3 is 14 amino acids. The germline V gene encodes CDR1 SGHNT and CDR2 YYREEE (reference sequence). The CDR3 protein is CASTPGTGGRGYTF. The CDR3, as DNA: TGTGCCAGCACCCCGGGAACCGGCGGAAGAGGCTACACCTTC.

V usage is TRBV28 and J usage is TRBJ2-1, with 10 positions matching TRBD2. This CDR3 is 15 amino acids long. Germline V gives CDR1 MDHEN, CDR2 SYDVKM. J lost 4 bases, V lost 7 bases, and 7 bases had no gene match. The CDR3 nucleotides are TGTGCCAGCAACCCCTCTAGCGGGGGATACAATGAGCAGTTCTTC. It codes for CASNPSSGGYNEQFF.

The chain joins TRBV10-3 to TRBJ2-5; no reliable D call. The J call may be incorrect, as the DNA end agrees better with TRBJ2-7. Germline V gives CDR1 ENHRY, CDR2 SYGVKD. The CDR3 runs to 14 residues. The CDR3 DNA reads as TGTGCCATCTCAGAGACATTGAGCTCCTACGAGCAGTACTTC. It yields the protein CAISETLSSYEQYF.